Sequencing of this TCR beta chain was carried out in a study of blood T cell repertoires in COVID-19. Study-level background: T cells, B-cell-depleted T cells, or PBMCs provided the cDNA or gDNA that served as material.

Ages ranged from roughly 18 to 100 years, with residence in around 24 US areas. Authors' data handling: Nucleated cell counts were estimated from reference gene primer amplification. Here immunoSEQ multiplex PCR was the method, and the copy in TCRdb shows in-frame clones only, minus some. The V and J calls and the clone size are those of that table, but D and trimming were determined from the DNA. The sample includes roughly 250,000 clones, around 90% of them seen just once. Sequencing input: PBMCs or T cells enriched from blood (not recorded which). The source of this sequence is a woman younger than 45 with acute COVID-19.

DNA of the CDR3: TGTGCCAGCAGTTTATCTGGTCGGGGAAACACCATATATTTT. It translates to CASSLSGRGNTIYF. This chain uses TRBV28 with TRBJ1-3; D gene ambiguous. Germline V gives CDR1 MDHEN, CDR2 SYDVKM. The CDR3 runs 14 residues. The V gene lost 1 base and the J gene lost 4 bases, with 8 bases spanning the gap.